This TCR beta chain was captured in a study of graft-versus-host responses after intestinal transplantation (dated by TCRdb to about 2021). For context, the study as a whole: Recipients received multivisceral, liver-intestinal, or isolated intestinal transplants. The cohort enrolled fewer than 25 intestinal transplant recipients including one retransplant, and a few patients lacking pretransplant specimens were excluded. A peak of at least 4% donor T cells among recipient peripheral blood mononuclear cells was the definition used for donor T cell macrochimerism. Anti-thymocyte globulin induction was given to all recipients, followed by maintenance tacrolimus and steroids for about 3 years. Samples from a few later patients were sequenced in-house on an Illumina MiSeq with MiXCR processing rather than by the commercial service. Bulk TCR-beta CDR3 sequencing was used to track graft-versus-host and host-versus-graft alloreactive T cell clones in the graft, circulation and bone marrow after intestinal transplantation. To identify alloreactive clones, pre-transplant mixed lymphocyte reaction products were sequenced and compared with unstimulated pre-transplant donor and recipient T cells.

The research as a whole found: The conclusions were limited by the relatively low number and heterogeneity of the intestinal transplant patients. Patients with donor T cell macrochimerism had high GvH to HvG T cell clonal ratios in their allografts. Early after transplant, peak levels of circulating GvH clones were associated with declines in HvG clones. GvH clones were detected in recipient bone marrow, and some of these GvH clones were observed earlier in ileal mucosa or blood, consistent with an intestinal mucosal origin.

On this clone: Its antigen is currently not known. The record has no base qualities; no much larger clone is one base away.

V gives up 6 bases and J gives up 3 bases, and the segment between their germline ends measures 8 bases. The CDR3 measures 13 amino acids from cysteine to phenylalanine. Here the CDR3 DNA is all that survives: 39 bases in frame from base 1. CDR1 and CDR2 are drawn from the germline V gene (reference sequence): LNHDA, SQIVND. The time point tag for this specimen amounts to: cells obtained before transplantation from donor or recipient. CD3+CD4+ and CD3+CD8+ populations were FACS-sorted from unstimulated pre-transplant donor and recipient cells taken from spleen or lymph nodes. Preparation of the library involved the immunoSEQ multiplex PCR assay. For most patients, genomic DNA was isolated with the Qiagen DNeasy Blood and Tissue Kit and shipped frozen to Adaptive Biotechnologies for TCR sequencing. High-throughput TCR-beta CDR3 sequencing of genomic DNA from most patients was performed by Adaptive Biotechnologies. On the authors' methods: Adaptive's ImmunoSEQ software was the source of the TCR sequencing data for 15 to 20 patients, while a few other patients were processed with MiXCR and VDJtools. CD4 versus CD8 sorting errors were corrected by removing sequences found in both subsets at a frequency ratio below 5:1. CDR3 nucleotide sequences shared by donor and recipient were removed because the origin of these sequences could not be assigned. To be classed as alloreactive, a clone needed at least 2-fold expansion over unstimulated cells and a minimum CFSE-low frequency of 0.002% (template counts) or 0.001% (read counts). A clone was considered mappable if detected in the sequenced pre-transplant spleen, lymph node, or MLR CFSE-low populations of the donor or recipient. Cumulative frequency of alloreactive clones was calculated as a percentage of all sequences weighted by copy number. Imported from immuneACCESS, the table was reduced by TCRdb to in-frame sequences with V and J called. These copies leave out some clones; in studies compared against another copy, an unresolved V gene accounts for under half, and the cause of the remainder is not known. V and J calls and clone size are those listed in that table; D and trimming were worked out from the DNA. This sample comprises around 93,000 clones, under 95% of them detected only once. Roughly 6% of the sample is taken by the ten largest.

Sample: unstimulated CD8+ T cells sorted from spleen or lymph node cells, taken before intestinal transplant. This clonotype was obtained from a human donor who received an intestinal transplant. Recombination linked TRBV19 to TRBJ2-2; the best D guess is TRBD2, with 7 bases matching. Here the CDR3 is given as CASRGGDTGELFF. The nucleotide sequence is given as TGTGCCAGTAGAGGGGGGGACACCGGGGAGCTGTTTTTT. The full variable domain, with segments outside the CDR3 supplied by the reference TRBV19 and TRBJ2-2 proteins, appears as DGGITQSPKYLFRKEGQNVTLSCEQNLNHDAMYWYRQDPGQGLRLIYYSQIVNDFQKGDIAEGYSVSREKKESFPLTVTSAQKNPTAFYLCASRGGDTGELFFGEGSRLTVL.